Shown below are 30 T cell receptor beta chains from a single sample sequenced in a study of tumor-infiltrating lymphocytes in primary liver carcinoma. Blood RNA came from unsorted whole blood; germline DNA was also extracted. TCR beta cDNA was prepared out of roughly 520 ng total RNA by means of a constant-region primer. It was through three nested multiplex PCR rounds of slightly modified ARM-PCR that TCR beta libraries arose. The opening two PCR rounds, about 11 cycles each, paired TRBV1-TRBV30 forward primers with a C-beta reverse primer. MiXCR, applied by TCRdb to the multiplex PCR reads, yields one record per CDR3 protein. Of a few hundred thousand distinct CDR3 sequences listed, more than 55% are singletons. Source material: peripheral blood. The receptors here all came from a woman in her twenties or thirties with primary liver carcinoma and hepatitis B virus infection.

Remarks on this clonotype: Since a much larger clone is just one base distant, this may be a read error. The chain links TRBV29-1 to TRBJ1-6; D may be TRBD1 (5 bases). This CDR3 has 13 amino acids. Deletions cut 5 bases from V and 8 bases from J, with 13 bases between. Germline assignment: CDR1 SQVTM and CDR2 ANQGSEA. The CDR3 sequence: CSVTDSGDSPLHF. CDR3 nucleotides: TGCAGCGTTACAGACAGTGGGGATTCACCCCTCCACTTT.

This clonotype appeared many times. This chain connects TRBV6-5 to TRBJ2-5; 9 bases are shared with TRBD2. This CDR3 is built from 13 residues. Germline V gene sequence: CDR1 MNHEY, CDR2 SVGAGI. J was trimmed by 7 bases and V by 11 bases; bases with no gene match: 11. The CDR3 region has the DNA TGTGCCTCGACTAGCGGAAAGAGGGGGACCCAGTACTTC. It translates to CASTSGKRGTQYF.

Concerning this clonotype itself: A much more abundant neighbour one base away suggests this may be a read error. This is likely a read error, given that the CDR3 carries no conserved phenylalanine or tryptophan at its end. The rearrangement uses TRBV6-5 and TRBJ2-7; the match to TRBD1 covers 8 bases. This CDR3 region has 13 residues. Per the germline V gene, CDR1 is MNHEY and CDR2 is SVGAGI. V trimming: 6 bases; J trimming: 0 bases; junction bases outside the gene matches: 1. The chain's CDR3 is CASRGTGSYEQYY. CDR3 nucleotide sequence: TGTGCCAGCAGGGGGACAGGCTCCTACGAGCAGTACTAC.

About this clonotype: One end of the junction varies from germline; a read error may be responsible. V usage is TRBV11-2 and J usage is TRBJ2-3, with D perhaps matching TRBD1 or TRBD2 (5 bases each). Germline CDR1 is SGHAT and CDR2 is FQNNGV. The CDR3 extends over 15 amino acids. The CDR3 nucleotides read TGTGGTAGCAGCTTAGGGAGTGGGGGTCCAGATACGCAGTGTTTT. It is translated as CGSSLGSGGPDTQCF.

The table lists this clonotype with a few counts. The rearrangement links TRBV4-3 to TRBJ1-2; unclear D gene. Trimming cost V 0 bases and J 3 bases, with 11 bases left between them. The CDR3 runs 15 residues. Germline V gene data show CDR1 as LGHNA and CDR2 as YSLEER. The CDR3 region is CASSQERASYYGYTF. CDR3 in DNA: TGCGCCAGCAGCCAAGAAAGGGCCAGCTACTATGGCTACACCTTC.

The CDR3: CASSFSLGGGLASYNEQFF. For the CDR3, the DNA is TGTGCCAGCAGCTTCTCCTTAGGGGGGGGACTAGCATCCTACAATGAGCAGTTCTTC. The chain joins TRBV13 to TRBJ2-1; 9 bases match TRBD2. The ends lost 3 bases at V and 1 base at J; junction bases unmatched: 13. Germline-derived CDR1 and CDR2 are PRHDT and FYEKMQ (reference sequence). The CDR3 runs to 19 residues.

The chain combines TRBV5-1 with TRBJ2-2; a weak D match, TRBD2 (6 bases). The CDR3 extends over 14 amino acids. Trimming left V 4 bases short and J 3 bases short, with 10 bases between. Germline CDR1 SGHRS, CDR2 YFSETQ. For the CDR3, the DNA is TGCGCCAGCAGCGAGGGACTTCACACCGGGGAGCTGTTTTTT. The encoded protein is CASSEGLHTGELFF.

This clonotype was picked up many times. A clone one base away is much larger, so this may be a read error. The rearrangement joins TRBV11-2 to TRBJ2-2; D is undetermined. CDR1 is SGHAT and CDR2 is FQNNGV in the germline V gene. The CDR3 length is 13 residues. V lost 8 bases, J lost 4 bases, and 11 bases lay in between. CDR3 nucleotide sequence: TGTGCCAGCCGAGCTGTGAGCACCGGGGAGCTGTTTTTT. It is translated as CASRAVSTGELFF.

The J gene is TRBJ1-6, the V gene TRBV12-3 or TRBV12-4; a weak D match, TRBD1 (6 bases). Trimming pared 1 base from V and 5 bases from J, leaving 9 bases between. The CDR3 length is 15 residues. The CDR3 spells CASSLDRAHNSPLHF. In DNA form, the CDR3 reads TGTGCCAGCAGTTTAGACAGGGCCCATAATTCACCCCTCCACTTT.

Points on this clonotype: Being one base from a much bigger clone, this may be a read error. This chain joins TRBV6-5 and TRBJ2-7; D not certain. CDR3 size: 14 residues. Deletions cut 1 base from V and 2 bases from J, with 9 bases between. The germline V gene has CDR1 MNHEY and CDR2 SVGAGI. CDR3 in amino acids: CASSYYSQTYEQYF. For the CDR3, the DNA is TGTGCCAGCAGTTACTACAGCCAGACCTACGAGCAGTACTTC.

On this clonotype itself: This sequence may be a read error, since a much larger clone differs from it by one base. The chain employs TRBV12-3 or TRBV12-4 and TRBJ2-7, with D possibly matching TRBD1 (6 bases). This CDR3 spans 15 amino acids. V was pared by 6 bases and J by 3 bases, with 18 bases between. CDR3 in amino acids: CASSPPGGTDYEQYF. As DNA, the CDR3 is TGTGCCAGCAGCCCCCCTGGGGGCACGGACTACGAGCAGTACTTC.

About this clonotype itself: A much more abundant neighbour one base away suggests this may be a read error. The chain combines TRBV12-3 or TRBV12-4 with TRBJ2-4; D gene unclear. The CDR3 is made up of 11 amino acids. CDR3 DNA sequence: TGTGCCTGCAGTACGAAAAACATTCAGTACTTC. It is translated as CACSTKNIQYF.

The gene calls are TRBV9 and TRBJ2-4, with D perhaps given as TRBD1 or TRBD2 (5 bases each). Between the trimmed V and J ends, which lost 0 bases and 7 bases, there was a span of 11 bases. The CDR3 is 14 amino acids. Germline V CDR1 and CDR2: SGDLS, YYNGEE. CDR3 in DNA: TGTGCCAGCAGCGTAGTGAGGGGTACGAACATTCAGTACTTC. Amino acids: CASSVVRGTNIQYF.

The chain combines TRBV20-1 with TRBJ2-3, with 9 bases that match TRBD2. J gave up 0 bases and V 3 bases, and 7 bases lay outside the gene matches. This CDR3 contains 16 residues. Germline CDR1 DFQATT, CDR2 SNEGSKA (reference sequence). CDR3 bases: TGCAGTGCTAGCCAGTCCCTAGCGGGAAGCACAGATACGCAGTATTTT. It codes for CSASQSLAGSTDTQYF.

This clonotype showed up just once. The junction departs from germline at one end; a sequencing error may be responsible. The chain links TRBV13 to TRBJ2-1, with D perhaps matching TRBD2 (5 bases). CDR3 size: 13 residues. Germline assignment: CDR1 PRHDT and CDR2 FYEKMQ (reference sequence). The CDR3 is CTSSPSRAGEQFF. The CDR3 DNA follows: TGTACCAGCAGCCCCTCTAGGGCGGGTGAGCAGTTCTTC.

This clonotype was found a few times. The rearrangement links TRBV5-1 to TRBJ2-4, with D tentatively TRBD1 (5 bases). This CDR3 contains 14 residues. Germline CDR1 and CDR2: SGHRS and YFSETQ. Trimming stripped 4 bases from V and 0 bases from J, with 8 bases between. CDR3 residues: CASSPQGAKNIQYF. CDR3 nucleotides: TGCGCCAGCAGCCCTCAGGGAGCCAAAAACATTCAGTACTTC.

The chain uses TRBV6-1 and TRBJ1-5; D gene ambiguous. The CDR3 has 18 residues. V dropped 1 base and J dropped 3 bases, with 19 bases sitting between them. CDR1 is MNHNS and CDR2 is SASEGT in the germline V gene. CDR3 bases: TGTGCCAGCAGTGAAGGGGCCCTAGGGCCGCGGCCCAATCAGCCCCAGCATTTT. This encodes CASSEGALGPRPNQPQHF.

This clonotype was picked up one time. A read error may produce the germline difference seen at one junction end. The V call is TRBV5-1, the J call TRBJ2-5; tentative D call: TRBD2 (5 bases). CDR1 and CDR2 (germline): SGHRS, YFSETQ. This CDR3 is 15 amino acids long. CDR3 in amino acids: CANSLGARREETQYF. Written as DNA, the CDR3 is TGCGCCAACAGCTTAGGAGCGAGAAGGGAGGAGACCCAGTACTTC.

The genes are TRBV28 and TRBJ2-5; 7 positions agree with TRBD2. This CDR3 has 19 residues. The V gene end was trimmed by 3 bases and the J gene end by 0 bases; junction bases not matched to a gene: 16. Germline loops: CDR1 MDHEN, CDR2 SYDVKM. The CDR3 protein is CASSLIGLRGLADQETQYF. The CDR3 DNA reads TGTGCCAGCAGTTTGATAGGGTTGCGCGGGCTAGCGGACCAAGAGACCCAGTACTTC.

In its sample, this clonotype was seen many times. This chain joins TRBV11-2 and TRBJ2-1, with 7 nucleotides matching TRBD2. V dropped 3 bases and J dropped 10; count of bases not matched to a gene: 9. The CDR3 length is 14 residues. In germline, CDR1 is SGHAT, CDR2 FQNNGV. CDR3 region: CASSFGGGRIEQFF. The CDR3 DNA reads TGTGCCAGCAGCTTCGGCGGGGGACGCATAGAGCAGTTCTTC. Full variable domain (remainder filled in from reference TRBV11-2 and TRBJ2-1): EAGVAQSPRYKIIEKRQSVAFWCNPISGHATLYWYQQILGQGPKLLIQFQNNGVVDDSQLPKDRFSAERLKGVDSTLKIQPAKLEDSAVYLCASSFGGGRIEQFFGPGTRLTVL.

In its sample, this clonotype was seen many times. V usage is TRBV4-1 and J usage is TRBJ1-1; the D gene is possibly TRBD1 (6 bases). Germline CDR1 MGHRA, CDR2 YSYEKL. V was trimmed by 4 bases and J by 8 bases, leaving 17 bases between them. The CDR3 covers 14 residues. CDR3: CASSPRSGRGEAFF. The CDR3 coding sequence is TGCGCCAGCAGCCCGCGGTCAGGGAGGGGGGAAGCTTTCTTT.

About this clonotype: A much larger clonotype is one base distant, so this may be a read error. This chain links TRBV5-5 with TRBJ2-5; 11 nucleotides agree with TRBD2. V lost 4 bases and J lost 4; bases outside the gene matches: 6. Germline loops: CDR1 SGHKS, CDR2 YYEKEE (reference sequence). The CDR3 spans 15 residues. The CDR3 coding sequence is TGTGCCAGCAGCCCGGGACTAGCGGTGCCAGAGACCCAGTACTTC. It is translated as CASSPGLAVPETQYF.

This clonotype was counted many times. CDR3 sequence reads: CASTREASYEQYF. CDR3 in DNA: TGTGCCAGCACCCGGGAGGCGTCCTACGAGCAGTACTTC. The chain links TRBV6-2 or TRBV6-3 to TRBJ2-7; 7 bases align to TRBD2. The CDR3 has 13 amino acids. V shed 7 bases, J shed 1 base, and the junction held 4 bases outside the gene matches. CDR1 MNHEY and CDR2 SVGEGT come from the germline V gene.

In this sample, this clonotype turned up many times. The chain has TRBV10-3 and TRBJ2-7; D unclear. From germline, CDR1 is ENHRY and CDR2 SYGVKD. The CDR3 spans 14 residues. V was trimmed by 2 bases and J by 6 bases, leaving 14 bases between them. The DNA for the CDR3 is TGTGCCATCAGTGAGCCGCTACCGGAAACCGAGCAGTACTTC. Amino acid sequence: CAISEPLPETEQYF.

In regard to this clonotype: This may be a read error: a much more frequent sequence differs by one nucleotide. The chain carries TRBV6-5 and TRBJ2-7; 7 bases align to TRBD2. V lost 0 bases, J lost 7 bases, and 15 bases stayed unmatched. The CDR3 is 17 residues long. The germline CDR1 and CDR2 sequences are MNHEY and SVGAGI. The CDR3 reads CASSYSAFREGFWEQYF. CDR3 DNA sequence: TGTGCCAGCAGTTACTCCGCGTTCAGGGAGGGGTTTTGGGAGCAGTACTTC.

This clonotype was picked up one time. Just one base apart from a much larger clone, this may be a read error. This sequence joins TRBV4-3 and TRBJ2-1; D tentatively fits TRBD1 or TRBD2 (6 bases each). Germline CDR1 and CDR2: LGHNA and YSLEER. CDR3 size: 16 residues. In nucleotides, the CDR3 is TGCGCCAGCAGCCAAGTTGGGGGGCTCTCCTACGATGAGCAGTTCTTC. This sequence encodes CASSQVGGLSYDEQFF.

This clonotype was detected ten times or more. The DNA for the CDR3 is TGTGCCAGCAGTCAAAACCGGGACAGGATACCCAATGAGCAGTTCTTC. It specifies CASSQNRDRIPNEQFF. The chain employs TRBV6-5 and TRBJ2-1; TRBD1 matches at 8 bases. Trimming cost V 5 bases and J 6 bases; bases outside gene matches: 12. Germline V gives CDR1 MNHEY, CDR2 SVGAGI. The CDR3 runs to 16 residues.

This clonotype has at least ten counts. The chain joins TRBV5-1 to TRBJ2-3; unclear D gene. Per germline, CDR1 SGHRS and CDR2 YFSETQ. Trimming took 2 bases from V and 2 from J, leaving 12 bases between them. The CDR3 spans 15 residues. The CDR3: CASSFLGDFTDTQYF. CDR3 DNA sequence: TGCGCCAGCAGCTTCCTAGGAGACTTCACAGATACGCAGTATTTT.

The V call is TRBV6-5, the J call TRBJ1-1, with 8 bases lining up with TRBD1. The germline V gene encodes CDR1 MNHEY and CDR2 SVGAGI. This CDR3 spans 17 amino acids. J was trimmed by 4 bases and V by 5 bases; bases with no gene match: 15. DNA of the CDR3: TGTGCCAGCAGTCTCACTTCAGGGGGCTACTCAATCACTGAAGCTTTCTTT. It specifies CASSLTSGGYSITEAFF.

About this clonotype itself: An end of the junction differs from the germline gene, which may be a read error. This chain joins TRBV11-2 and TRBJ2-1; possibly TRBD1 or TRBD2 for D (5 bases each). The CDR3 sequence is 16 residues long. Germline-derived CDR1 and CDR2 are SGHAT and FQNNGV. DNA for the CDR3: TGTGCCTGCAGCTCCGGGACCAGAGTCCGCTCTAATGAGCAGTTCTTC. It specifies CACSSGTRVRSNEQFF.